These T cell receptor beta chains were read from a single sample in a study of blood T cell repertoires in COVID-19. TCRdb keeps only in-frame clones here, not all; method: immunoSEQ multiplex PCR. The sample holds just over 25,000 clones, about 91% seen once. Sequencing was done on a sample of peripheral blood. Source of these receptors: a man in his 70s with acute or convalescent COVID-19. The conserved cysteine and the conserved F or W are not part of the CDR3 here. The order of the fields is clone size, V gene, CDR3 protein. Size tells how often a clone was seen (once, few, many) or the class of an expanded clone, and some rows leave it out.

NA,TRBV4-2,ASSLSSTGSMAF
NA,TRBV14,ASSQFGRTSTDTQY
NA,TRBV10-3,AISEVLDTEAF
once,TRBV4-2,ASSQDALATNTGELF
once,TRBV4-3,ASSLGLVGKDTQY
few,TRBV18,ASSPVHAQDEQY
NA,TRBV21-1,ASSPRTGGNYEQY
NA,TRBV27,ASSWGRGDTGELF
once,TRBV12-3/TRBV12-4,ASSLRVEAF
NA,TRBV5-3,ARSSSNEGNGGQPQH
NA,TRBV24-1,ATSDLNSGGIETQY
NA,TRBV2,ASSRTGDGYT
NA,TRBV7-9,ASSQTGPDTQY